This T cell receptor (beta chain) was identified in a study of T cell clones after liver transplantation. Study details: Third-party-reactive TCRbeta sequences from pre-transplant mixed lymphocyte reactions served as antigen-independent comparators. Findings of the study overall: Migration into the graft, not deletion, may explain lost graft donor-reactive T cells. A larger donor-reactive than third-party decline suggested partial antigen-specific deletion.

A note on this clone: Its specificity is unknown.

Sequenced by immunoSEQ multiplex PCR; TCRdb stores in-frame clones only, minus some. The sample lists 68,000 or so clones; 75% to 85% were seen once. Thawed unstimulated PBMCs were FACS-sorted by CD3, CD4 and CD8 into two populations. This clonotype was sampled from a human donor who received a liver transplant. The source material was CD4+ T cells from blood, sampled before liver transplant.

The CDR3 sequence is CASRVGQGRTEAFF. The CDR3 coding sequence is TGTGCCAGCAGGGTCGGACAGGGACGTACTGAAGCTTTCTTT. The chain carries TRBV2 and TRBJ1-1; 8 nucleotides line up with TRBD1. V dropped 6 bases and J dropped 5; count of bases not matched to a gene: 8. The CDR3 covers 14 residues. Looked up from germline, CDR1 is SNHLY and CDR2 is FYNNEI. Variable domain in full (rest from reference TRBV2 and TRBJ1-1): EPEVTQTPSHQVTQMGQEVILRCVPISNHLYFYWYRQILGQKVEFLVSFYNNEISEKSEIFDDQFSVERPDGSNFTLKIRSTKLEDSAMYFCASRVGQGRTEAFFGQGTRLTVV.